This T cell receptor (beta chain) was sequenced for a study of blood T cell repertoires in COVID-19. V lost 0 bases to trimming and J lost 8 bases; unmatched junction nucleotides: 9. The CDR3 spans 17 residues. Germline V gene sequence: CDR1 MGHRA, CDR2 YSYEKL. Here immunoSEQ multiplex PCR was the method, and the copy in TCRdb shows in-frame clones only, minus some. The data show approximately 260,000 clones, over 80% seen once. Sequenced material: peripheral blood. The TCR originated in a woman aged 35 to 49 with acute or convalescent COVID-19. This chain connects TRBV4-1 to TRBJ1-4; 10 bases are shared with TRBD1. The CDR3 loop reads CASSQDPTGGAGEKLFF. In DNA form, the CDR3 reads TGCGCCAGCAGCCAAGATCCGACAGGGGGCGCCGGCGAAAAACTGTTTTTT.